Below are 9 T cell receptor beta chains sequenced from a single sample in a study of T-cell memory formation after mild COVID-19 (dated by TCRdb to the early 2020s). The library was prepared using 5' RACE. Sequencing used an Illumina NovaSeq 6000. TCRdb cleaned the public reads at Q25 with fastp, built clones with MiXCR and kept in-frame beta chains. Each record represents a unique CDR3 protein, reported with the most common genes and DNA among its rows. Across this sample there are 500,000 to 550,000 distinct CDR3 sequences, with 20% seen only once. The top ten hold approximately 12% of the sample. What was sequenced was PBMCs or a T cell subset sorted from them (not recorded which). These receptors came from an adult woman who had mild COVID-19 (a few samples of this study predate the infection). The sample titles of this study are shuffled in the database, so cell type and time point are left out; the donor was told from shared clones.

This clonotype was found a few times. Here the CDR3 reads CSARPGSSYNEQFF. CDR3 coding DNA: TGCAGTGCTAGACCGGGGAGCTCCTACAATGAGCAGTTCTTC. The V and J genes are TRBV20-1 and TRBJ2-1; TRBD2 might be the D (5 bases). This CDR3 spans 14 amino acids. Germline CDR1 is DFQATT and CDR2 is SNEGSKA (reference sequence). Trimming took 2 bases from V and 0 from J, leaving 8 bases between them.

This clonotype was picked up many times. The rearrangement joins TRBV7-8 to TRBJ2-1; 10 bases match TRBD1. CDR1 is SGHVS and CDR2 is FQNEAQ in the germline V gene. Germline trimming cut 5 bases from V and 8 bases from J; bases unmatched to any gene: 3. This CDR3 has 13 residues. The CDR3 DNA follows: TGTGCCAGCAGCCACGGACAGGGGGATGAGCAGTTCTTC. It is translated as CASSHGQGDEQFF.

Ten or more counts support this clonotype. This sequence joins TRBV7-9 and TRBJ1-1; D call uncertain. The ends were cut back, 2 bases at V and 9 bases at J, with 13 bases in the middle. Germline V gives CDR1 SEHNR, CDR2 FQNEAQ (reference sequence). The CDR3 extends over 13 amino acids. In nucleotides, the CDR3 is TGTGCCAGCAGCTTATCTGTCGCAGATAAAGCTTTCTTT. Its protein is CASSLSVADKAFF.

The chain recombines TRBV11-2 with TRBJ1-3; D call uncertain. The CDR3 covers 14 residues. Germline CDR1 reads SGHAT; CDR2 reads FQNNGV. V shed 3 bases and J shed 0 bases, with 6 bases lying between them. CDR3 loop: CASSLARSGNTIYF. CDR3 coding DNA: TGTGCCAGCAGCTTGGCCCGCTCTGGAAACACCATATATTTT.

This clonotype was observed a handful of times. The chain uses TRBV12-3 or TRBV12-4 and TRBJ2-5; the match to TRBD2 covers 8 bases. V dropped 3 bases and J dropped 5; count of bases not matched to a gene: 8. This CDR3 is 15 amino acids long. As DNA, the CDR3 is TGTGCCAGCAGTTTGACCGGGGGGGCGTTCGAGACCCAGTACTTC. This encodes CASSLTGGAFETQYF.

This chain links TRBV7-6 with TRBJ2-7, with 9 bases matching TRBD2. This CDR3 has 17 amino acids. Germline V lookup: CDR1 SGHVS, CDR2 FNYEAQ. V lost 2 bases, J lost 2 bases, and 10 bases stayed unmatched. In DNA form, the CDR3 reads TGTGCCAGCAGCTTACCAGCGGGAGGTGGTAGGACCTACGAGCAGTACTTC. It encodes CASSLPAGGGRTYEQYF.

J is TRBJ1-2 and V is TRBV7-2; D is unclear. Germline V lookup: CDR1 SGHTA, CDR2 FQGNSA. Trimming took off 1 base at V and 8 bases at J, with 17 bases between the two ends. This CDR3 has 15 amino acids. The CDR3 DNA reads as TGTGCCAGCAGCTTAGAGGGTGTTGCGTTGAAAGGCTACACCTTC. It is translated as CASSLEGVALKGYTF.

This clonotype was picked up a small number of times. The CDR3: CASSPSLGGLKDEQFF. The DNA for the CDR3 is TGTGCCAGCAGCCCCAGCCTAGGTGGGTTGAAGGATGAGCAGTTCTTC. The chain has TRBV11-2 and TRBJ2-1; D uncertain. Germline CDR1 reads SGHAT; CDR2 reads FQNNGV. V was clipped by 5 bases and J by 8 bases, with 22 bases between them. This CDR3 has 16 residues.

The V call is TRBV20-1, the J call TRBJ2-5; TRBD1 aligns across 10 bases. Trimming took 6 bases from V and 2 from J; bases not matched to a gene: 6. CDR3 length equals 14 residues. Germline CDR1 DFQATT, CDR2 SNEGSKA (reference sequence). CDR3 residues: CSATGQGRQETQYF. The CDR3 DNA reads TGCAGTGCGACGGGACAGGGGAGGCAAGAGACCCAGTACTTC.